This paragraph covers one TCR beta chain sequence. The junction had 3 bases not matched to a gene; V was cut back by 2 bases and J by 2 bases. The CDR3 runs to 14 residues. The germline CDR1 and CDR2 sequences are SGHRS and YFSETQ. This entry belongs to a study of cytomegalovirus exposure and HLA in healthy donors. Study-wide context: The roughly 120 million unique TCR beta sequences, from roughly 170 million T cells, were found by an earlier analysis.

PCR primers comprised 60 Vbeta and 13 Jbeta primers. Libraries were prepared by immunoSEQ multiplex PCR; TCRdb keeps only in-frame clonotypes and omits some of them. The profile covers over 95,000 clones, with about 75% appearing a single time and approximately 12% taken by the ten largest. The TCR sequence derives from a woman in her thirties or forties in good health and CMV-seropositive. Sample: PBMCs. This chain links TRBV5-1 with TRBJ1-1, with TRBD1 identical over 7 bases. The CDR3 nucleotides read TGCGCCAGCAGCTTCCGGGACAGAAACACTGAAGCTTTCTTT. It is translated as CASSFRDRNTEAFF.